These 23 T cell receptor beta chains were sequenced from one sample in a study of beta chain features in type 1 diabetes (dated by TCRdb to the late 2010s). The study at large found these results: A moderate but significant shortening of TCRB CDR3 length was observed in type 1 diabetes patients in all four CD4+ subsets.

The antigens these receptors bind are not known. The method was the immunoSEQ multiplex PCR assay. The High Capacity cDNA Reverse Transcription Kit was used to reverse transcribe all of the isolated RNA, meaning that expressed TCRB transcripts were what got sequenced. Drawn from immuneACCESS, this table holds only the in-frame rearrangements with V and J called that TCRdb kept. Clones are partly lost; checked studies trace under half to an unresolved V gene and leave the rest unexplained. A total of 53,000 or so clones appear in this sample, about 60% of them only once. Clones ranked in the top ten supply 0.29% of the sample. The sample taken for sequencing was stem cell memory CD4+ T cells from blood. This sample's cell subset or site label indicates: stem cell-like memory CD4+ T cells. The origin of the receptors is a woman in her thirties with type 1 diabetes.

The CDR3 nucleotides read TGTGCCTGGTCCCGGGCAGGGGGCTTGGGCAAAAACATTCAGTACTTC. Translated: CAWSRAGGLGKNIQYF. This rearrangement joins TRBV30 to TRBJ2-4; the match to TRBD1 covers 8 bases. Germline lookup yields CDR1 GTSNPN and CDR2 SVGIG (reference sequence). Unmatched junction bases numbered 12, after V lost 5 bases and J lost 3 bases. This CDR3 spans 16 amino acids. The whole variable domain, filled in from reference TRBV30 and TRBJ2-4, reads SQTIHQWPATLVQPVGSPLSLECTVEGTSNPNLYWYRQAAGRGLQLLFYSVGIGQISSEVPQNLSASRPQDRQFILSSKKLLLSDSGFYLCAWSRAGGLGKNIQYFGAGTRLSVL.

The chain couples TRBV6-1 to TRBJ1-2; TRBD1 matches at 7 bases. CDR3 length: 14 amino acids. Trimming removed 5 bases from V and 5 bases from J; junction bases left unmatched: 8. Germline CDR1 MNHNS, CDR2 SASEGT. CDR3 sequence (DNA): TGTGCCAGCAGTTTAGCCGGGACAGAGTATGGCTACACCTTC. Translated: CASSLAGTEYGYTF.

The J gene is TRBJ2-6, the V gene TRBV28, with 7 bases that match TRBD1. J gave up 0 bases and V 4 bases, and 9 bases lay outside the gene matches. Germline CDR1 MDHEN, CDR2 SYDVKM. This CDR3 is built from 18 residues. CDR3 in amino acids: CASSSRAGGASGANVLTF. CDR3 sequence (DNA): TGTGCCAGCAGTTCCCGTGCAGGGGGTGCCTCTGGGGCCAACGTCCTGACTTTC. The complete variable domain, with remaining parts taken from reference TRBV28 and TRBJ2-6, reads DVKVTQSSRYLVKRTGEKVFLECVQDMDHENMFWYRQDPGLGLRLIYFSYDVKMKEKGDIPEGYSVSREKKERFSLILESASTNQTSMYLCASSSRAGGASGANVLTFGAGSRLTVL.

The chain combines TRBV19 with TRBJ2-5, with D possibly TRBD2 on 5 matching bases. V lost 3 bases, J lost 2 bases, and 13 bases lay in between. The CDR3 length is 15 residues. Germline V gives CDR1 LNHDA, CDR2 SQIVND (reference sequence). In DNA, the CDR3 is TGTGCCAGTAGTATGTTCAGCGGAGAACAAGAGACCCAGTACTTC. This sequence encodes CASSMFSGEQETQYF.

This clone was detected a few times. The CDR3 sequence is CAIRNTGGDGYTF. In DNA form, the CDR3 reads TGTGCCATCAGGAATACAGGGGGAGATGGCTACACCTTC. The V call is TRBV10-3, the J call TRBJ1-2; 8 positions match TRBD1. The junction had 6 bases not matched to a gene; V was cut back by 6 bases and J by 6 bases. This CDR3 is built from 13 residues. Germline CDR1 reads ENHRY; CDR2 reads SYGVKD.

In DNA, the CDR3 is TGTGCCAGTAGTATAGGTCTTTACAGCTATGGCTACACCTTC. It codes for CASSIGLYSYGYTF. The V and J genes are TRBV19 and TRBJ1-2; D gene unclear. The CDR3 has 14 amino acids. V gave up 1 base and J gave up 4 bases, with 10 bases separating them. Germline loops: CDR1 LNHDA, CDR2 SQIVND (reference sequence). The complete variable domain, with remaining parts taken from reference TRBV19 and TRBJ1-2, reads DGGITQSPKYLFRKEGQNVTLSCEQNLNHDAMYWYRQDPGQGLRLIYYSQIVNDFQKGDIAEGYSVSREKKESFPLTVTSAQKNPTAFYLCASSIGLYSYGYTFGSGTRLTVV.

The V gene is TRBV4-1, the J gene TRBJ2-3, with TRBD2 matching 7 bases. Unmatched junction bases numbered 11, after V lost 4 bases and J lost 1 base. CDR3 length: 17 amino acids. Germline lookup yields CDR1 MGHRA and CDR2 YSYEKL. Here the CDR3 DNA reads TGCGCCAGCAGCCGGACTAGATTCCCGATAGGCACAGATACGCAGTATTTT. As protein: CASSRTRFPIGTDTQYF.

The chain joins TRBV6-5 to TRBJ1-5; 7 bases match TRBD1. V shed 6 bases, J shed 5 bases, and the junction held 7 bases outside the gene matches. The CDR3 totals 14 residues. Germline assignment: CDR1 MNHEY and CDR2 SVGAGI. The DNA of the CDR3 is TGTGCCAGCAGCCGACAGGGTGGGGATCAGCCCCAGCATTTT. As protein: CASSRQGGDQPQHF.

V and J are TRBV30 and TRBJ1-1; the match to TRBD1 covers 8 bases. V lost 8 bases, J lost 3 bases, and 5 bases stayed unmatched. CDR3 length: 12 amino acids. CDR1 and CDR2 (germline): GTSNPN, SVGIG (reference sequence). CDR3 amino acids: CAKQGEHTEAFF. DNA of the CDR3: TGTGCCAAACAGGGGGAACACACTGAAGCTTTCTTT.

The count of this clone is one. The rearrangement joins TRBV28 to TRBJ2-7, with D hard to call. V was trimmed by 2 bases and J by 2 bases, leaving 4 bases between them. Germline lookup yields CDR1 MDHEN and CDR2 SYDVKM. CDR3 length equals 12 residues. DNA for the CDR3: TGTGCCAGCAGTTTAGGCACCTACGAGCAGTACTTC. As protein: CASSLGTYEQYF.

This chain uses TRBV19 with TRBJ1-4, with D unresolved. Deletions cut 4 bases from V and 7 bases from J, with 10 bases between. CDR3 size: 13 residues. CDR1 is LNHDA, CDR2 SQIVND, per germline (reference sequence). The chain's CDR3 is CASSTSPGEKLFF. CDR3 coding DNA: TGTGCCAGTAGTACAAGCCCGGGTGAAAAACTGTTTTTT. The full variable domain, rest sourced from reference TRBV19 and TRBJ1-4, is DGGITQSPKYLFRKEGQNVTLSCEQNLNHDAMYWYRQDPGQGLRLIYYSQIVNDFQKGDIAEGYSVSREKKESFPLTVTSAQKNPTAFYLCASSTSPGEKLFFGSGTQLSVL.

The gene calls are TRBV5-1 and TRBJ1-2; 11 positions agree with TRBD1. CDR3 length equals 14 residues. Germline V gene data show CDR1 as SGHRS and CDR2 as YFSETQ. V was clipped by 1 base and J by 6 bases; unmatched bases: 2. This CDR3 is CASSLKGQGDGYTF. Here the CDR3 DNA reads TGCGCCAGCAGCTTGAAGGGACAGGGGGATGGCTACACCTTC.

This clone occurred a few times. The chain uses TRBV30 and TRBJ2-3; 8 nucleotides agree with TRBD2. The junction had 5 bases not matched to a gene; V was cut back by 0 bases and J by 0 bases. This CDR3 is 16 amino acids long. From germline, CDR1 is GTSNPN and CDR2 SVGIG (reference sequence). The CDR3 DNA sequence: TGTGCCTGGAGTGTACTCGGGAGGGCCAGCACAGATACGCAGTATTTT. It encodes CAWSVLGRASTDTQYF.

The J gene is TRBJ2-1, the V gene TRBV9; D is perhaps TRBD2 (6 bases). Germline values: CDR1 SGDLS, CDR2 YYNGEE. CDR3 length: 15 residues. V dropped 4 bases and J dropped 7 bases, with 18 bases sitting between them. CDR3 in DNA: TGTGCCAGCAGCTTTATACCGGGACTGGGGAATGAGCAGTTCTTC. Its protein product is CASSFIPGLGNEQFF.

This chain connects TRBV7-9 to TRBJ2-7; 9 bases align to TRBD1. Germline V CDR1 and CDR2: SEHNR, FQNEAQ (reference sequence). This CDR3 has 14 residues. V shed 2 bases and J 6 bases; nucleotides not matched to a gene: 5. The CDR3 region is CASSLWDRAGEQYF. In nucleotides, the CDR3 is TGTGCCAGCAGCTTATGGGACAGGGCGGGCGAGCAGTACTTC.

This sequence joins TRBV30 and TRBJ1-2; maybe TRBD1 (6 bases). Germline V CDR1 and CDR2: GTSNPN, SVGIG (reference sequence). Trimming cost V 2 bases and J 6 bases, with 16 bases left between them. This CDR3 has 14 residues. The CDR3 sequence: CAWSPTGLHDGYTF. The CDR3 DNA is TGTGCCTGGAGTCCTACAGGGCTTCACGATGGCTACACCTTC.

This clone was detected a few times. This chain uses TRBV6-5 with TRBJ1-1; the D gene is possibly TRBD1 (5 bases). The CDR3 totals 12 residues. The V end lost 7 bases, the J end lost 5 bases, and 11 bases lay between the germline ends. Looked up from germline, CDR1 is MNHEY and CDR2 is SVGAGI. Written as DNA, the CDR3 is TGTGCCAGCATCCGGGCAGGGACTGAAGCTTTCTTT. Amino acids: CASIRAGTEAFF.

The genes are TRBV30 and TRBJ2-1; 8 nucleotides align to TRBD2. With 4 bases clipped from V and 9 bases from J, the junction kept 8 bases outside the gene matches. The CDR3 loop spans 13 amino acids. Germline CDR1 and CDR2: GTSNPN and SVGIG (reference sequence). CDR3 region: CAWTRGRRGEQFF. CDR3 DNA sequence: TGTGCCTGGACTCGCGGGAGGCGGGGTGAGCAGTTCTTC.

A few counts support this clone. The chain recombines TRBV28 with TRBJ2-2, with D maybe TRBD2 (6 bases). The V end was cut by 8 bases, the J end by 5 bases, with 9 bases between. This CDR3 is built from 12 residues. Germline V gives CDR1 MDHEN, CDR2 SYDVKM. The CDR3 DNA reads TGTGCCAGCGGCGGAGGGACCGGGGAGCTGTTTTTT. It specifies CASGGGTGELFF. The whole variable domain, remainder taken from reference TRBV28 and TRBJ2-2, is DVKVTQSSRYLVKRTGEKVFLECVQDMDHENMFWYRQDPGLGLRLIYFSYDVKMKEKGDIPEGYSVSREKKERFSLILESASTNQTSMYLCASGGGTGELFFGEGSRLTVL.

The rearrangement uses TRBV4-1 and TRBJ1-5, with D perhaps TRBD1 (6 bases). Germline V CDR1 and CDR2: MGHRA, YSYEKL. V was shortened by 1 base and J by 0 bases, with 16 bases between the two germline ends. CDR3 length equals 18 residues. CDR3 DNA: TGCGCCAGCAGCCAAGGGAAAGGGGGGGCACTTAGCAATCAGCCCCAGCATTTT. Translation gives CASSQGKGGALSNQPQHF.

The rearrangement uses TRBV7-9 and TRBJ1-1; 7 bases are a match to TRBD1. CDR3 length: 13 residues. Germline CDR1 reads SEHNR; CDR2 reads FQNEAQ (reference sequence). Trimming removed 6 bases from V and 7 bases from J; junction bases left unmatched: 8. CDR3 amino acids: CASRSDRANEAFF. The DNA of the CDR3 is TGTGCCAGCAGATCCGACAGGGCTAATGAAGCTTTCTTT.

The V gene is TRBV20-1, the J gene TRBJ2-7; TRBD2 matches at 9 bases. Germline trimming cut 3 bases from V and 9 bases from J; bases unmatched to any gene: 3. The CDR3 is made up of 11 amino acids. The germline V gene has CDR1 DFQATT and CDR2 SNEGSKA (reference sequence). The CDR3 bases are TGCAGTGCTAGTGCTAGCGGGGTGCAGTACTTC. The encoded protein is CSASASGVQYF.

The rearrangement uses TRBV29-1 and TRBJ2-2; tentatively, D is TRBD2 (5 bases). The CDR3 runs 15 residues. Looked up from germline, CDR1 is SQVTM and CDR2 is ANQGSEA. With 0 bases removed from V and 0 bases from J, the gap between germline ends came to 8 bases. CDR3 loop: CSVEDEAANTGELFF. CDR3 DNA: TGCAGCGTTGAAGATGAAGCGGCGAACACCGGGGAGCTGTTTTTT.